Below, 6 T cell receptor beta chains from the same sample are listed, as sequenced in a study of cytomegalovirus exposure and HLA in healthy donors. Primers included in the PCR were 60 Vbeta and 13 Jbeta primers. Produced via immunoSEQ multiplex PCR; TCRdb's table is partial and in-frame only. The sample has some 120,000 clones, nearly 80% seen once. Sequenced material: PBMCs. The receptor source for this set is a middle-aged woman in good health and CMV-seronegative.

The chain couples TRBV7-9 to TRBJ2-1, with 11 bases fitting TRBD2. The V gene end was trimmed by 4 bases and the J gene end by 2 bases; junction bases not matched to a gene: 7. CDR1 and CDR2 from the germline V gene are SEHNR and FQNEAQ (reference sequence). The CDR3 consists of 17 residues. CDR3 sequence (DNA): TGTGCCAGCAGCTCAATAATTAGCGGGAGGGCCTACAATGAGCAGTTCTTC. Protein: CASSSIISGRAYNEQFF.

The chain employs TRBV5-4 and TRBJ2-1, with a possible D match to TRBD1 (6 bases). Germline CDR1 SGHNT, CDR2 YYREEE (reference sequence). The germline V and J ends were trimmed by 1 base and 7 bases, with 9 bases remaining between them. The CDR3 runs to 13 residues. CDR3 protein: CASSLTGLNEQFF. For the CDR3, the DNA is TGTGCCAGCAGCTTGACAGGGTTGAATGAGCAGTTCTTC.

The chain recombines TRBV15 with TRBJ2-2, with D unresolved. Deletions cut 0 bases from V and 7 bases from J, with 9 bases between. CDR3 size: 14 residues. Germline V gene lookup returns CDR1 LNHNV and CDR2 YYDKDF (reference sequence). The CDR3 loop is CATSREQPGGELFF. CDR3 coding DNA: TGTGCCACCAGCAGAGAACAACCAGGCGGGGAGCTGTTTTTT.

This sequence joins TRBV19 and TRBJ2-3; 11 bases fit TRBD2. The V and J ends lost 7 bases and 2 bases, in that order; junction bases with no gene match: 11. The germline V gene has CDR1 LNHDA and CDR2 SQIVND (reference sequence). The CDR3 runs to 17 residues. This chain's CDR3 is CASTRTRTSGSTDTQYF. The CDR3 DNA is TGTGCCAGTACCCGAACTCGGACTAGCGGGTCCACAGATACGCAGTATTTT.

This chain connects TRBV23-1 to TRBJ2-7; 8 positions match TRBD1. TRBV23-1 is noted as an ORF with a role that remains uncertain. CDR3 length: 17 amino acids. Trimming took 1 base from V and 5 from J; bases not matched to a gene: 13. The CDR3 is CASSQLDCRTGLHEQYF. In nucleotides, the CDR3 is TGCGCCAGCAGTCAATTGGATTGTAGGACAGGGCTACACGAGCAGTACTTC.

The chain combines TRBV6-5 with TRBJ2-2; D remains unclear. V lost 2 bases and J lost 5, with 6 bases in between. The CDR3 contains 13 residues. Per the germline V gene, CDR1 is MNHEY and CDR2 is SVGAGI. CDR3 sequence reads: CASSYPATGELFF. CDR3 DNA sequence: TGTGCCAGCAGTTACCCTGCGACCGGGGAGCTGTTTTTT.